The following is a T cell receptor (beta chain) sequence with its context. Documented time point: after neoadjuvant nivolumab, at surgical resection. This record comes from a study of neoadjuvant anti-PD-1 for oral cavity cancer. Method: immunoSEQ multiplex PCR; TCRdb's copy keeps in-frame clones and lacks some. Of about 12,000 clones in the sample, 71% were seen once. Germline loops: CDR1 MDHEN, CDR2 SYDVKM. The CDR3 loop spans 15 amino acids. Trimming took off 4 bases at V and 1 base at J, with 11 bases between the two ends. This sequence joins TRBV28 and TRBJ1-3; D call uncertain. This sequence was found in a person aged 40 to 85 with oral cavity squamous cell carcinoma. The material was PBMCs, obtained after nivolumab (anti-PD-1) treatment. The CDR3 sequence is CASSSPGSSGNTIYF. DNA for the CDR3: TGTGCCAGCAGTTCTCCCGGGTCTTCTGGAAACACCATATATTTT.